This TCR beta chain was observed in a study of cytomegalovirus exposure and HLA in healthy donors. Study results and caveats: In a later analysis, TCR beta V- and J-gene trimming was associated with a missense DCLRE1C variant. Roughly uniform depth of sequencing across donors was assumed in presence/absence analyses.

Remarks on this clone: The antigen is unknown.

The PCR was carried out with 60 Vbeta primers and 13 Jbeta primers. Assay used: immunoSEQ multiplex PCR; TCRdb lists only in-frame clones, some missing. The table lists approximately 210,000 clones. The CDR3 spans 15 residues. CDR1 is MDHEN, CDR2 SYDVKM, per germline. Losses at the gene ends were 4 bases for V and 3 bases for J; bases not matched to a gene: 2. This clonotype originated in a woman in her twenties or thirties in good health and CMV-seropositive. Sequenced input: PBMCs. The chain uses TRBV28 and TRBJ1-5, with 11 bases identical to TRBD1. Here the CDR3 DNA reads TGTGCCAGCAGTTGGGGACAGGGGGACAATCAGCCCCAGCATTTT. It is translated as CASSWGQGDNQPQHF.